The 3 T cell receptor beta chains in this list originate from one sample, sequenced in a study of OX40 agonist ivuxolimab in advanced cancers. Libraries were built with the immunoSEQ multiplex PCR assay. TCRdb re-hosts the immuneACCESS table, in-frame sequences only. Its copies lack some clones; in the studies checked, an unresolved V gene accounts for under half of them, and the cause for the rest is not known. This sample gives about 54,000 clones in total; about 89% of them show up just once. The top ten hold 1.3% to 1.5% of the sample. The source material was CD4+ or CD8+ T cells sorted from blood, sampled in a trial of the OX40 agonist ivuxolimab. The receptors were sampled from an adult with an advanced solid tumor such as melanoma, head and neck, liver or kidney cancer.

The table lists this clone with a count of one. The chain's CDR3 is CASSEARDRDPTNYGYTF. The CDR3 bases are TGTGCCAGCAGTGAAGCCCGGGACAGGGACCCGACTAACTATGGCTACACCTTC. V is TRBV6-1 and J is TRBJ1-2, with 9 bases lining up with TRBD1. The CDR3 sequence is 18 residues long. V trimming: 0 bases; J trimming: 0 bases; junction bases outside the gene matches: 8. The germline CDR1 and CDR2 sequences are MNHNS and SASEGT.

The J gene is TRBJ2-2, the V gene TRBV27, with D possibly being TRBD2 (5 bases). Germline V gene sequence: CDR1 MNHEY, CDR2 SMNVEV (reference sequence). This CDR3 is built from 16 residues. The V end lost 7 bases, the J end lost 2 bases, and 17 bases lay between the germline ends. CDR3: CASNEDSPFNTGELFF. The CDR3 region has the DNA TGTGCCAGCAATGAGGACTCACCGTTTAACACCGGGGAGCTGTTTTTT.

J is TRBJ2-7 and V is TRBV19; D is uncertain. The CDR3 is 13 amino acids. The germline CDR1 and CDR2 sequences are LNHDA and SQIVND (reference sequence). Trimming removed 2 bases from V and 6 bases from J, with 11 bases in between. The CDR3: CASSIRTSGEQYF. The DNA for the CDR3 is TGTGCCAGTAGTATACGGACCAGTGGCGAGCAGTACTTC.